This TCR beta chain stems from a study of blood T cell repertoires in COVID-19. Study summary: Nucleic acid was either cDNA or gDNA, and it came from T cells, B-cell-depleted T cells, or PBMCs.

There are 15 residues in the CDR3. V shed 3 bases and J 5 bases; nucleotides not matched to a gene: 10. Germline V gives CDR1 SGHRS, CDR2 YFSETQ. Authors' data handling: Nucleated cell counts were estimated from reference gene primer amplification. The protocol was immunoSEQ multiplex PCR, while the TCRdb copy is restricted to in-frame clones and leaves out a portion. The V and J calls and the clone size are those of that table, but D and trimming were determined from the DNA. The data show approximately 390,000 clones, with about 90% seen just once and 2% to 2.5% held by the top ten. Sequencing input: peripheral blood. This receptor was taken from a woman aged 60-75 years with COVID-19, enrolled during active disease. The chain couples TRBV5-1 to TRBJ2-7, with TRBD1 matching over 8 bases. DNA of the CDR3: TGCGCCAGCAGCTCGGACCCGGACAGGGTCGACGAGCAGTACTTC. Protein product: CASSSDPDRVDEQYF.